This T cell receptor beta chain was recovered during a study of T cells in Graves' hyperthyroidism and ophthalmopathy. The study's findings and limits: Progression to ophthalmopathy was predicted a median of roughly 6.5 months early.

The sample holds many counts of this clonotype. No antigen is known for it. Authors of the study amplified TCR beta CDR3 regions from RNA transcripts. HTBI primers were employed in a first-round RT-PCR of the TCR CDR3. TCRdb re-derived calls from the multiplex PCR reads in MiXCR, one entry per CDR3 protein. The sample has some 400,000 distinct CDR3 sequences; 11% to 15% are singletons. Germline CDR1 MNHNS, CDR2 SASEGT. With 7 bases removed from V and 5 bases from J, the gap between germline ends came to 22 bases. The CDR3 length is 16 residues. This sequence was found in a woman aged 55-70 years with Graves' hyperthyroidism. The sample taken for sequencing was blood. J is TRBJ2-3 and V is TRBV6-1; tentatively, D is TRBD2 (5 bases). The CDR3 nucleotides are TGTGCCAGCATCCTTTCAGCTACGCTGGGAGAAGATACGCAGTATTTT. Its translation is CASILSATLGEDTQYF.